A selection of T cell receptor beta chains follows, all from one sample in a study of shared clonotypes between healthy human individuals. Sequencing was performed with immunoSEQ multiplex PCR; in TCRdb, only in-frame clones are kept and a portion is missing. The sample includes millions of clones, just over 90% of them seen just once. The specimen was naive CD4+ T cells sorted from blood. The receptors originated from a young man in good health. The CDR3 runs from the conserved cysteine through the conserved F or W. The D gene is left open where the match is weak. Rows give clone size only sometimes, using once, few, many, or a class for an expanded clone.

clone_size | j_call | d_call | v_call | cdr3_nt | cdr3_aa
once | TRBJ1-2 | . | TRBV10-2 | TGCGCCAGCAAGGCAGCATCTAACTATGGCTACACCTTC | CASKAASNYGYTF
. | TRBJ2-3 | . | TRBV29-1 | TGCAGCGTTGACTTCAGGAGGGGAACAGATACGCAGTATTTT | CSVDFRRGTDTQYF
. | TRBJ1-1 | . | TRBV19 | TGTGCCAGTAGTAGGGGAATGGGCGACACTGAAGCTTTCTTT | CASSRGMGDTEAFF
. | TRBJ2-7 | . | TRBV18 | TGTGCCAGCTCACCGAGGGGCCAGGCTTCCTCCTACGAGCAGTACTTC | CASSPRGQASSYEQYF
. | TRBJ2-1 | TRBD2 | TRBV10-3 | TGTGCCGCCGGGGGGGGTGAGCAGTTCTTC | CAAGGGEQFF
. | TRBJ2-7 | . | TRBV30 | TGTGCCTGGAACCGGGACGGTATCTCCTACGAGCAGTACTTC | CAWNRDGISYEQYF
. | TRBJ2-1 | TRBD2 | TRBV11-1 | TGTGCCAGCGACCGAGCGGGGGCCTACAATGAGCAGTTCTTC | CASDRAGAYNEQFF
. | TRBJ1-5 | . | TRBV7-9 | TGTGCCAGCAGCCGCGGACAGCAAGCTAGCAATCAGCCCCAGCATTTT | CASSRGQQASNQPQHF
. | TRBJ2-5 | . | TRBV2 | TGTGCCAGTACACAGATACAAGAGACCCAGTACTTC | CASTQIQETQYF
. | TRBJ1-2 | . | TRBV13 | TGTGCCAGCAGCTCAGTCCGGGGCGGTAACTATGGCTACACCTTC | CASSSVRGGNYGYTF
. | TRBJ2-3 | TRBD2 | TRBV10-2 | TGCGCCAGCAGGACCCCTCTAGCGGCTAGCACAGATACGCAGTATTTT | CASRTPLAASTDTQYF
once | TRBJ1-2 | . | TRBV28 | TGTGCCAGCAGTTTCCATATTAGGACCGTGGACTATGGCTACACCTTC | CASSFHIRTVDYGYTF
. | TRBJ2-7 | TRBD2 | TRBV4-1 | TGCGCCAGCAGCCAAGTGACTAGCGGTTCCTACGAGCAGTACTTC | CASSQVTSGSYEQYF
. | TRBJ2-2 | . | TRBV14 | TGTGCCAGCAGCCAAGAGGAAGTGAGGCTCGCCGGGGAGCTGTTTTTT | CASSQEEVRLAGELFF
. | TRBJ2-3 | . | TRBV10-3 | TGTGCCATCAGTTATTCTAGCTTCGACAAAGATACGCAGTATTTT | CAISYSSFDKDTQYF
once | TRBJ2-5 | . | TRBV15 | TGTGCCACCAGCAGAGATCGGGTGGTCGGGGAGACCCAGTACTTC | CATSRDRVVGETQYF
. | TRBJ2-3 | TRBD2 | TRBV10-1 | TGCGCCAGCAGTGGACTAGCGGGGGGCCCTAGCACAGATACGCAGTATTTT | CASSGLAGGPSTDTQYF
. | TRBJ2-5 | . | TRBV23-1 | TGCGCCAGCAGTCAATCACGCCCCAGGGGCCGGGGCCCACTCCTTTGGGCCCCCCAAGAGACCCAGTACTTC | CASSQSRPRGRGPLLWAPQETQYF
few | TRBJ1-1 | . | TRBV2 | TGTGCCAGCAGTGAAGCTGCCTGGGCTGAAGCTTTCTTT | CASSEAAWAEAFF
. | TRBJ2-3 | . | TRBV11-2 | TGTGCCAGCAGCTTAGGGTTGGTGGGTGGGCCGCAGTATTTT | CASSLGLVGGPQYF
. | TRBJ2-3 | . | TRBV11-2 | TGTGCCAGCAGCCCCTTGGATACGCAGTATTTT | CASSPLDTQYF
. | TRBJ2-3 | . | TRBV7-3 | TGTGCCAGCAGCCAGACCCCGGACAGTAATACGCAGTATTTT | CASSQTPDSNTQYF
. | TRBJ2-7 | . | TRBV6-6 | TGTGCCAGCAGTTACAAACAGGAGGAGGGCGAGCAGTACTTC | CASSYKQEEGEQYF
. | TRBJ2-5 | . | TRBV2 | TGTGCCAGCAACGTCAGGGGGGGGGAGACCCAGTACTTC | CASNVRGGETQYF